A single sample is the source of the 6 T cell receptor beta chains below, sequenced in a study of T-cell reconstitution after alpha-beta-depleted transplantation in children. The TCRbeta library incorporated unique molecular identifiers. MiXCR was run by TCRdb on the PCR reads, yielding one entry per CDR3 protein. The sample lists 440,000 or so distinct CDR3 sequences, 43% occurring once. Here the sequenced sample was PBMCs, taken before TCRalphabeta/CD19-depleted stem cell transplant. The receptors here all came from a girl aged 2 to 10 with aplastic anemia, due to receive a stem cell transplant.

This clonotype occurred a few times. The rearrangement joins TRBV20-1 to TRBJ1-2; unclear D gene. The CDR3 extends over 14 amino acids. Deletions cut 5 bases from V and 0 bases from J, with 13 bases between. CDR1 is DFQATT and CDR2 is SNEGSKA in the germline V gene (reference sequence). CDR3 amino acids: CSAARVGTNYGYTF. CDR3 nucleotides: TGCAGTGCTGCCCGGGTGGGAACTAACTATGGCTACACCTTC.

A few counts support this clonotype. In DNA, the CDR3 is TGCGCCAGCAGCTTGGGAGGGATGATCTACGAGCAGTACTTC. Protein: CASSLGGMIYEQYF. The rearrangement links TRBV5-1 to TRBJ2-7; D possibly corresponds to TRBD2 (5 bases). CDR1 SGHRS and CDR2 YFSETQ come from the germline V gene. V shed 0 bases and J shed 3 bases, with 10 bases lying between them. The CDR3 spans 14 residues.

This clonotype was counted at least ten times. The chain employs TRBV29-1 and TRBJ2-2, with D unresolved. From germline, CDR1 is SQVTM and CDR2 ANQGSEA. The CDR3 runs to 13 residues. Trimming shortened V by 4 bases and J by 0 bases, and 6 bases separated the two germline ends. DNA for the CDR3: TGCAGCGTTGGACACCCGAACACCGGGGAGCTGTTTTTT. Translation gives CSVGHPNTGELFF.

The rearrangement uses TRBV12-3 or TRBV12-4 and TRBJ2-5, with 8 bases lining up with TRBD2. The trim removed 5 bases at V and 4 bases at J, leaving 9 bases unmatched. This CDR3 has 15 amino acids. This CDR3 is CASSVQALAGETQYF. CDR3 bases: TGTGCCAGCAGTGTTCAGGCTCTAGCGGGAGAGACCCAGTACTTC.

J is TRBJ1-5 and V is TRBV12-3 or TRBV12-4; the match to TRBD1 covers 8 bases. J lost 8 bases, V lost 6 bases, and 6 bases had no gene match. This CDR3 has 13 residues. CDR3 coding DNA: TGTGCCAGCAGGGGGACAGGCTCAAAGCCCCAGCATTTT. This gives the protein CASRGTGSKPQHF.

The V and J genes are TRBV20-1 and TRBJ1-5; D gene uncertain. This CDR3 is built from 13 residues. V lost 6 bases to trimming and J lost 2 bases, with 11 bases between them. Germline V gene lookup returns CDR1 DFQATT and CDR2 SNEGSKA (reference sequence). The CDR3 protein is CSASPAGNQPQHF. The CDR3 DNA is TGCAGTGCCTCCCCGGCGGGCAATCAGCCCCAGCATTTT.